These 9 T cell receptor beta chains originate from one sample sequenced in a study of cytomegalovirus exposure and HLA in healthy donors. 13 Jbeta primers and 60 Vbeta primers were used for the PCR. The table came from immunoSEQ multiplex PCR; TCRdb's copy has only in-frame clones and leaves some out. The sample includes 120,000 to 150,000 clones, approximately 79% of them seen just once. The sequencing sample was made of PBMCs. The receptors come from a woman aged 25 to 39 in good health and CMV-seronegative.

The chain couples TRBV4-2 to TRBJ1-1; the match to TRBD1 covers 8 bases. The V gene's germline CDR1 is LGHNA and CDR2 YNFKEQ. Trimming took 5 bases from V and 2 from J; bases not matched to a gene: 7. This CDR3 is built from 15 residues. The DNA for the CDR3 is TGTGCCAGCAGCAGAGACGGACAGGGCAACACTGAAGCTTTCTTT. This translates into CASSRDGQGNTEAFF.

This clone was seen once. This chain uses TRBV4-3 with TRBJ1-4; D gene ambiguous. Germline-derived CDR1 and CDR2 are LGHNA and YSLEER. The CDR3 has 13 amino acids. Trimming cost V 4 bases and J 7 bases, with 10 bases left between them. Written as DNA, the CDR3 is TGCGCCAGCAGCCTAGAAGGGAGTGAAAAACTGTTTTTT. Protein: CASSLEGSEKLFF.

The gene calls are TRBV11-1 and TRBJ2-3; weak D call: TRBD2 (7 bases). The V end lost 2 bases, the J end lost 5 bases, and 17 bases lay between the germline ends. The CDR3 extends over 16 amino acids. CDR1 is SGHAT and CDR2 is FQDESV in the germline V gene (reference sequence). In DNA form, the CDR3 reads TGTGCCAGCAGCTTAAATCCCCGGGGAGGGGGAGATACGCAGTATTTT. It is translated as CASSLNPRGGGDTQYF.

The rearrangement joins TRBV9 to TRBJ1-1; D gene ambiguous. The ends were cut back, 0 bases at V and 3 bases at J, with 6 bases in the middle. Germline CDR1 SGDLS, CDR2 YYNGEE. This CDR3 contains 13 residues. CDR3 residues: CASSVESDTEAFF. DNA of the CDR3: TGTGCCAGCAGCGTAGAAAGCGACACTGAAGCTTTCTTT.

This clone is a singleton in its sample. The V and J genes are TRBV5-1 and TRBJ1-1; 8 nucleotides agree with TRBD1. V dropped 2 bases and J dropped 6; count of bases not matched to a gene: 9. This CDR3 has 15 amino acids. In germline, CDR1 is SGHRS, CDR2 YFSETQ. DNA for the CDR3: TGCGCCAGCAGCTTTCTACCAGGGGGCAACCCTGAAGCTTTCTTT. Encoded protein: CASSFLPGGNPEAFF.

This chain connects TRBV28 to TRBJ2-1; TRBD1 is a possible D gene (6 bases). With 6 bases removed from V and 8 bases from J, the gap between germline ends came to 17 bases. Looked up from germline, CDR1 is MDHEN and CDR2 is SYDVKM. The CDR3 is 14 amino acids. The DNA of the CDR3 is TGTGCCAGCAGGAGGGGGACATTCGCCCATGAGCAGTTCTTC. Translation gives CASRRGTFAHEQFF. Using reference TRBV28 and TRBJ2-1 for the parts outside the CDR3, the full variable domain is DVKVTQSSRYLVKRTGEKVFLECVQDMDHENMFWYRQDPGLGLRLIYFSYDVKMKEKGDIPEGYSVSREKKERFSLILESASTNQTSMYLCASRRGTFAHEQFFGPGTRLTVL.

The chain couples TRBV6-5 to TRBJ1-2; 10 nucleotides align to TRBD1. The CDR3 loop spans 16 amino acids. With V trimmed by 2 bases and J by 4 bases, 7 bases remained unmatched. Germline V gene sequence: CDR1 MNHEY, CDR2 SVGAGI. The CDR3 here is CASSYAGTGVFYGYTF. The CDR3 DNA reads as TGTGCCAGCAGTTACGCGGGGACAGGGGTATTCTATGGCTACACCTTC.

This clone was picked up one time. The rearrangement joins TRBV5-5 to TRBJ1-1; 7 nucleotides align to TRBD1. Germline V gene sequence: CDR1 SGHKS, CDR2 YYEKEE (reference sequence). The V and J ends lost 4 bases and 1 base, in that order; junction bases with no gene match: 4. The CDR3 totals 14 residues. CDR3 residues: CASSPGQANTEAFF. DNA of the CDR3: TGTGCCAGCAGCCCCGGACAGGCGAACACTGAAGCTTTCTTT.

V and J are TRBV2 and TRBJ1-5; 7 bases align to TRBD1. V gave up 3 bases and J gave up 6 bases; unmatched junction bases: 2. The CDR3 consists of 13 residues. The germline CDR1 and CDR2 sequences are SNHLY and FYNNEI. CDR3 in DNA: TGTGCCAGCAGTGACGACAGGGCTCAGCCCCAGCATTTT. Its translation: CASSDDRAQPQHF.